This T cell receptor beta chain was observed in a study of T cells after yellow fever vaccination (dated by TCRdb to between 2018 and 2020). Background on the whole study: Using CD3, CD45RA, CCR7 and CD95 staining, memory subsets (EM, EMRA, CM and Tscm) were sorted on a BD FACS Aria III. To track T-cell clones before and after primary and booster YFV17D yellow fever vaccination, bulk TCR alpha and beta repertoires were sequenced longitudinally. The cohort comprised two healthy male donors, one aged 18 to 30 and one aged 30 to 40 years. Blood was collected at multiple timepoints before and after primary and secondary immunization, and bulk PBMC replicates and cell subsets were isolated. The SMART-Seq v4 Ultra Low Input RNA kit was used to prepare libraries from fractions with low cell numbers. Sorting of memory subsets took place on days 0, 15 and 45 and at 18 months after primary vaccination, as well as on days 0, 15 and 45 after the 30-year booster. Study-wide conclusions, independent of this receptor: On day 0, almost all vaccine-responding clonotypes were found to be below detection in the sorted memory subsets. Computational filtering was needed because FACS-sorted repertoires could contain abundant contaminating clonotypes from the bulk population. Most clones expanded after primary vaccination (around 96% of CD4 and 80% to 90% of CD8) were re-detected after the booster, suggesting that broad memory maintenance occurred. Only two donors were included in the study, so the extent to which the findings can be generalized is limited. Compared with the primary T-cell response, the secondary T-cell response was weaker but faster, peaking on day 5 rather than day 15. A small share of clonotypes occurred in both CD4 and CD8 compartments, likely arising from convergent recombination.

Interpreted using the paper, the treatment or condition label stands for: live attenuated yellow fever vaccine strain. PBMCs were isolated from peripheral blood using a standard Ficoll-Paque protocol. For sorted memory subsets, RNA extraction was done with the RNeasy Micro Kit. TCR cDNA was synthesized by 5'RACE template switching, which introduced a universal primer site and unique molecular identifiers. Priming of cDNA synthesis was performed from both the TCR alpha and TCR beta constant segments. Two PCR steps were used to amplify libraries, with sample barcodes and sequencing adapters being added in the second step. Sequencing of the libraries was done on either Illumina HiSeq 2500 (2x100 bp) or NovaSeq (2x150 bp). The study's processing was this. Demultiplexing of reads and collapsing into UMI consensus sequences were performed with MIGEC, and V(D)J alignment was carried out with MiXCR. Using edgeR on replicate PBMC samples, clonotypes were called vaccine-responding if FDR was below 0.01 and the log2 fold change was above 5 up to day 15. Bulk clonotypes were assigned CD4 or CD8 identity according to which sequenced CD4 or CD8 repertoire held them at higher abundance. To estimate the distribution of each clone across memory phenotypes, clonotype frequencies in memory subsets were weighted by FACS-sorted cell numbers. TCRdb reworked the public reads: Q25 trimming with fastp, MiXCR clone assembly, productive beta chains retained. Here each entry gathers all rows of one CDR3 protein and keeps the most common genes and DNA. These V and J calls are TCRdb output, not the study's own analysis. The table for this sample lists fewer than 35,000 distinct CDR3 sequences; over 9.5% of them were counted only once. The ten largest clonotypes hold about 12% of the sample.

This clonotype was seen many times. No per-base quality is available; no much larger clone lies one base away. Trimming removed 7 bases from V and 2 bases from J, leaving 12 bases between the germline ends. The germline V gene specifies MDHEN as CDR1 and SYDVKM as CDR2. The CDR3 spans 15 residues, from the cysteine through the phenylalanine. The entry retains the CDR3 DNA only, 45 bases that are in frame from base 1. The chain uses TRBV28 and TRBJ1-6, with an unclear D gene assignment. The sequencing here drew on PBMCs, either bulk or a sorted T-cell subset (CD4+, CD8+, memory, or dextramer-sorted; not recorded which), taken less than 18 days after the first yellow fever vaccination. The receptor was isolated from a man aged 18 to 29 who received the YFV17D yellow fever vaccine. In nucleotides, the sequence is TGTGCCAGCAATGGGCCCAACCCCTATAATTCACCCCTCCACTTT. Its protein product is CASNGPNPYNSPLHF.